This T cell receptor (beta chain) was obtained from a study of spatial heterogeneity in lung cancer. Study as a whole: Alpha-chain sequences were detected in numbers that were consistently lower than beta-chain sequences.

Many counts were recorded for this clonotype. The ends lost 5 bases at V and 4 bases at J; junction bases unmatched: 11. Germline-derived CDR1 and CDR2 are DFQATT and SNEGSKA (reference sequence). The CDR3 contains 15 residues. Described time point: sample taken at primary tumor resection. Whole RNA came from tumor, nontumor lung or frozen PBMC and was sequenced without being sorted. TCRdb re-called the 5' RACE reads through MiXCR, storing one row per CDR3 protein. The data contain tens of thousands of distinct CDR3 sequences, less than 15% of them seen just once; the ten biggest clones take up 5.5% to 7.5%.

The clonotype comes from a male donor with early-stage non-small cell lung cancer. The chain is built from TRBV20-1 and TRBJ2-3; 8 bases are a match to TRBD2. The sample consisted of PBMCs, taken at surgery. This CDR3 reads CSAGPPSGSSDTQYF. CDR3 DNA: TGCAGTGCTGGCCCGCCCAGCGGGAGCTCAGATACGCAGTATTTT.